These T cell receptor beta chains were read from a single sample in a study of blood T cell repertoires in COVID-19. Sequenced by immunoSEQ multiplex PCR; TCRdb stores in-frame clones only, minus some. The repertoire holds approximately 150,000 clones, with 80% to 90% as singletons. The specimen was PBMCs or T cells enriched from blood (not recorded which). The receptors originated from a man between 45 and 60 years old who had recovered from COVID-19. Each CDR3 is given with its conserved first and last residue. Each record gives: clone size, D gene, J gene, V gene, CDR3 length, CDR3 protein, CDR3 DNA. The D gene is left open where the match is weak. Rows give clone size only sometimes, using once, few, many, or a class for an expanded clone.

>once|.|TRBJ1-3|TRBV7-8|16
CASSLSAGASGNTIYF
TGTGCCAGCAGCTTATCAGCGGGGGCTTCTGGAAACACCATATATTTT
>.|TRBD2|TRBJ2-5|TRBV6-1|16
CASSAKLAGVQKTQYF
TGTGCCAGCAGTGCGAAACTAGCGGGGGTCCAGAAGACCCAGTACTTC
>.|.|TRBJ1-1|TRBV19|12
CASSIPGAGAFF
TGTGCCAGTAGTATACCAGGGGCCGGAGCTTTCTTT
>.|TRBD2|TRBJ2-1|TRBV18|15
CASSPTSGGNNEQFF
TGTGCCAGCTCACCAACTAGCGGGGGAAACAATGAGCAGTTCTTC
>few|TRBD1|TRBJ1-1|TRBV18|14
CASSRTGGYGEAFF
TGTGCCAGCTCAAGGACAGGGGGCTACGGTGAAGCTTTCTTT
>.|TRBD1|TRBJ1-6|TRBV28|14
CASRPGTGGSPLHF
TGTGCCAGCAGACCCGGGACAGGGGGTTCACCCCTCCACTTT
>few|TRBD1|TRBJ2-6|TRBV10-2|17
CASNDRIGGPGANVLTF
TGCGCCAGCAATGACCGAATAGGGGGCCCCGGGGCCAACGTCCTGACTTTC
>.|TRBD1|TRBJ1-2|TRBV27|15
CASAPGTGEFYGYTF
TGTGCCAGCGCCCCCGGGACAGGGGAATTTTATGGCTACACCTTC
>.|.|TRBJ2-5|TRBV3-1/TRBV3-2|19
CASSQDRGLQNGGRMPQYF
TGTGCCAGCAGCCAAGATCGGGGGTTGCAGAACGGAGGAAGAATGCCCCAGTACTTC
>.|.|TRBJ2-5|TRBV6-5|12
CASSPKQETQYF
TGTGCCAGCAGTCCTAAGCAAGAGACCCAGTACTTC
>many|TRBD2|TRBJ2-1|TRBV28|18
CASSLVVLLAGTGNEQFF
TGTGCCAGCAGTTTAGTGGTCCTTTTAGCGGGGACCGGCAATGAGCAGTTCTTC
>.|.|TRBJ1-5|TRBV30|14
CAWTTGTSNQPQHF
TGTGCCTGGACTACAGGGACTAGCAATCAGCCCCAGCATTTT
>once|.|TRBJ1-1|TRBV9|15
CASSVARGAPTEAFF
TGTGCCAGCAGCGTGGCCCGGGGGGCCCCCACTGAAGCTTTCTTT
>.|.|TRBJ1-1|TRBV12-3/TRBV12-4|13
CASSIQVNTEAFF
TGTGCCAGCAGCATACAGGTCAACACTGAAGCTTTCTTT
>.|TRBD1|TRBJ1-5|TRBV4-1|20
CASSKAVGQGGSNSNQPQHF
TGCGCCAGCAGTAAGGCAGTGGGACAGGGTGGTTCGAATAGCAATCAGCCCCAGCATTTT
>.|TRBD2|TRBJ2-1|TRBV7-6|14
CASSFSGGAGEQFF
TGTGCCAGCAGCTTTAGCGGGGGGGCGGGTGAGCAGTTCTTC
>once|.|TRBJ1-2|TRBV5-1|13
CASRPTGNYGYTF
TGCGCCAGCAGGCCTACAGGGAACTATGGCTACACCTTC
>.|.|TRBJ2-2|TRBV5-5|15
CASSLVLGNTGELFF
TGTGCCAGCAGCTTGGTACTAGGGAACACCGGGGAGCTGTTTTTT
>few|.|TRBJ2-2|TRBV24-1|15
CATKNGGQGTGELFF
TGTGCCACCAAAAACGGGGGGCAGGGCACCGGGGAGCTGTTTTTT
>.|.|TRBJ1-1|TRBV7-9|13
CASSSTENTEAFF
TGTGCCAGCAGCTCGACAGAGAACACTGAAGCTTTCTTT
>once|.|TRBJ2-1|TRBV20-1|15
CSASEAGRSYNEQFF
TGCAGTGCTAGTGAGGCAGGGCGCTCCTACAATGAGCAGTTCTTC
>.|.|TRBJ1-1|TRBV5-1|14
CASRRREGNTEAFF
TGCGCCAGCAGGCGCAGGGAGGGGAACACTGAAGCTTTCTTT
>once|.|TRBJ2-1|TRBV5-5|16
CASSLAATGSYNEQFF
TGTGCCAGCAGCTTGGCCGCAACAGGGTCCTACAATGAGCAGTTCTTC
>once|.|TRBJ2-7|TRBV5-5|14
CASSLKQDSYEQYF
TGTGCCAGCAGCTTAAAACAGGACTCCTACGAGCAGTACTTC
>.|.|TRBJ2-2|TRBV7-9|15
CASSLDGGPSGELFF
TGTGCCAGCAGCTTAGACGGGGGGCCTAGCGGGGAGCTGTTTTTT
>.|.|TRBJ1-1|TRBV6-5|14
CASRAPDRNTEAFF
TGTGCCAGCAGGGCCCCTGACAGAAACACTGAAGCTTTCTTT
>.|.|TRBJ2-3|TRBV7-3|15
CASSSGQLYTDTQYF
TGTGCCAGCAGCTCCGGACAACTATACACAGATACGCAGTATTTT
>.|.|TRBJ1-5|TRBV29-1|14
CSAQGGDSNQPQHF
TGCAGCGCCCAGGGCGGGGATAGCAATCAGCCCCAGCATTTT
>.|.|TRBJ1-5|TRBV2|14
CASSEGGSNQPQHF
TGTGCCAGCAGTGAGGGAGGGAGCAATCAGCCCCAGCATTTT
>.|.|TRBJ1-1|TRBV2|13
CASSEEQNTEAFF
TGTGCCAGCAGCGAAGAGCAAAACACTGAAGCTTTCTTT
>.|.|TRBJ2-3|TRBV25-1|13
CASSDPSTDTQYF
TGTGCCAGCAGTGATCCTAGCACAGATACGCAGTATTTT
>.|TRBD1|TRBJ2-1|TRBV11-2|18
CASSLQGGGTGHYNEQFF
TGTGCCAGCAGCCTCCAGGGAGGTGGGACAGGGCACTACAATGAGCAGTTCTTC
>.|.|TRBJ1-5|TRBV2|19
CASSITQGPFMLSNQPQHF
TGTGCCAGCAGTATCACCCAGGGGCCATTTATGTTGAGCAATCAGCCCCAGCATTTT
>.|.|TRBJ1-2|TRBV6-1|15
CASSEPWQGNYGYTF
TGTGCCAGCAGTGAACCCTGGCAGGGTAACTATGGCTACACCTTC
>few|TRBD1|TRBJ2-2|TRBV7-8|15
CASSLRDRLYGELFF
TGTGCCAGCAGCTTACGGGACAGGTTGTACGGGGAGCTGTTTTTT
>.|TRBD1|TRBJ2-3|TRBV5-8|15
CASSLVDRSSDTQYF
TGTGCCAGCAGCTTGGTGGACAGGAGCTCAGATACGCAGTATTTT
>.|.|TRBJ2-7|TRBV30|17
CAWSVPGRVGLGNEQYF
TGTGCCTGGAGTGTACCCGGCAGGGTGGGTCTAGGGAACGAGCAGTACTTC
>.|TRBD1|TRBJ2-7|TRBV28|14
CASTPGTGSYEQYF
TGTGCCAGCACCCCCGGGACAGGGTCCTACGAGCAGTACTTC
>once|TRBD2|TRBJ2-1|TRBV24-1|17
CATSSVRGGASENEQFF
TGTGCCACCAGTTCAGTGCGGGGGGGCGCTTCGGAAAATGAGCAGTTCTTC
>.|TRBD1|TRBJ2-7|TRBV6-6|13
CASRPGQGAWQYF
TGTGCCAGCAGACCGGGACAGGGGGCTTGGCAGTACTTC
>.|TRBD2|TRBJ2-5|TRBV5-8|17
CASSPSRLAGSKETQYF
TGTGCCAGCAGCCCCAGCAGACTAGCGGGTTCAAAAGAGACCCAGTACTTC
>.|.|TRBJ1-2|TRBV7-9|13
CASSERGRGGYTF
TGTGCCAGTAGCGAACGGGGTCGGGGTGGCTACACCTTC
>.|.|TRBJ2-2|TRBV10-1|16
CASSERGEGSPGELFF
TGCGCCAGCAGTGAGAGGGGGGAGGGCAGCCCCGGGGAGCTGTTTTTT
>.|.|TRBJ1-6|TRBV21-1|18
CASGRQQHPAINNSPLHF
TGTGCCAGCGGTAGACAACAACACCCAGCCATTAATAATTCACCCCTCCACTTT
>.|TRBD1|TRBJ1-2|TRBV3-1/TRBV3-2|15
CASRQQGAKNYGYTF
TGTGCCAGCAGACAACAGGGGGCGAAAAACTATGGCTACACCTTC
>.|TRBD2|TRBJ2-7|TRBV13|14
CASSQGLAGKRQYF
TGTGCCAGCAGCCAGGGACTAGCGGGGAAACGGCAGTACTTC
>once|.|TRBJ2-2|TRBV7-6|13
CASSTGITGELFF
TGTGCCAGCAGTACAGGGATTACCGGGGAGCTGTTTTTT
>.|.|TRBJ2-3|TRBV3-1/TRBV3-2|15
CASSQGGYRADTQYF
TGTGCCAGCAGCCAAGGAGGTTACAGGGCAGATACGCAGTATTTT
>.|.|TRBJ1-5|TRBV3-1/TRBV3-2|13
CASSQVEGQPQHF
TGTGCCAGCAGCCAAGTTGAGGGCCAGCCCCAGCATTTT
>.|.|TRBJ1-6|TRBV27|14
CASSLIEYNSPLHF
TGTGCCAGCAGTTTAATAGAGTATAATTCACCCCTCCACTTT
>.|TRBD1|TRBJ1-1|TRBV25-1|13
CASTPTGATEAFF
TGTGCCAGTACGCCTACAGGGGCTACTGAAGCTTTCTTT
>.|.|TRBJ2-7|TRBV18|14
CASSRSRETYEQYF
TGTGCCAGCTCACGGTCCCGGGAGACCTACGAGCAGTACTTC